These T cell receptor beta chains were read from a single sample in a study of CD8 T cells in Susac syndrome. TCRdb fed the immunoSEQ multiplex PCR reads into MiXCR, producing one record per CDR3 protein. This table holds 170,000 or so distinct CDR3 sequences, roughly 92% found once. The sequencing sample was made of CD4+ T cells from PBMCs. The receptors come from a human donor with multiple sclerosis. CDR3s include the opening cysteine and the closing phenylalanine or tryptophan. A D gene is named only where the DNA matches it firmly. The listing skips clone size in some rows; elsewhere it reads once, few, many or a size class.

j_call,clone_size,v_call,d_call,cdr3_aa,cdr3_nt
TRBJ2-7,NA,TRBV5-1,NA,CASSPRGGGYEQYF,TGCGCCAGCAGCCCCAGGGGGGGTGGCTACGAGCAGTACTTC
TRBJ1-5,NA,TRBV16,NA,CASSQRLQGSYSNQPQHF,TGTGCCAGCAGCCAAAGGCTCCAGGGCTCGTATAGCAATCAGCCCCAGCATTTT
TRBJ2-3,NA,TRBV27,TRBD1,CASSSGQGWIADTQYF,TGTGCCAGCAGTTCGGGACAGGGGTGGATAGCAGATACGCAGTATTTT
TRBJ2-7,NA,TRBV7-2,NA,CATSLGGGDEQYF,TGTGCCACCTCCTTAGGGGGGGGAGACGAGCAGTACTTC
TRBJ2-2,NA,TRBV7-3,NA,CASSPTGSNTGELFF,TGTGCCAGCAGTCCAACCGGGAGTAACACCGGGGAGCTGTTTTTT
TRBJ2-7,NA,TRBV7-2,NA,CASSLVEGPSYEQYF,TGTGCCAGCAGCTTAGTTGAAGGCCCATCCTACGAGCAGTACTTC
TRBJ2-5,NA,TRBV24-1,TRBD2,CATIYSGSLFGETQYF,TGTGCCACCATATATAGCGGGAGTCTGTTTGGAGAGACCCAGTACTTC
TRBJ1-6,NA,TRBV7-3,NA,CASSPGGTNSPLHF,TGTGCCAGCAGCCCCGGGGGCACTAATTCACCCCTCCACTTT
TRBJ2-3,NA,TRBV7-9,NA,CASSRDSTDTQYF,TGTGCCAGCAGCAGGGACTCCACAGATACGCAGTATTTT
TRBJ2-3,NA,TRBV4-3,NA,CASSQDIVDTQYF,TGCGCCAGCAGCCAGGATATAGTGGATACGCAGTATTTT
TRBJ1-3,NA,TRBV12-3/TRBV12-4,NA,CASRGGHSGNTIYF,TGTGCCAGCAGGGGGGGCCACTCTGGAAACACCATATATTTT
TRBJ2-7,NA,TRBV28,NA,CASSVFYEQYF,TGTGCCAGCAGTGTTTTCTACGAGCAGTACTTC
TRBJ2-1,NA,TRBV2,NA,CASSEARQYNEQFF,TGTGCCAGCAGTGAAGCGAGGCAGTACAATGAGCAGTTCTTC
TRBJ2-5,NA,TRBV12-3/TRBV12-4,TRBD2,CASRPGTSVETQYF,TGTGCCAGCAGGCCCGGGACTAGCGTGGAGACCCAGTACTTC
TRBJ1-5,NA,TRBV24-1,TRBD1,CATSETGGWNQPQHF,TGTGCCACCAGTGAAACAGGGGGTTGGAATCAGCCCCAGCATTTT
TRBJ2-7,NA,TRBV30,NA,CAWSVHSSYEQYF,TGTGCCTGGAGTGTACACAGCTCCTACGAGCAGTACTTC
TRBJ2-3,NA,TRBV2,NA,CASSLGRTGDTQYF,TGTGCCAGCAGCTTGGGTCGGACGGGAGATACGCAGTATTTT
TRBJ2-3,NA,TRBV29-1,NA,CSVPTGPKVGTDTQYF,TGCAGCGTCCCAACCGGGCCGAAGGTGGGGACAGATACGCAGTATTTT
TRBJ2-3,once,TRBV7-8,TRBD2,CASSPGGRTDTQYF,TGTGCCAGCAGCCCGGGAGGCCGCACAGATACGCAGTATTTT
TRBJ2-6,NA,TRBV6-2/TRBV6-3,NA,CASSISGANVLTF,TGTGCCAGCAGTATTTCTGGGGCCAACGTCCTGACTTTC
TRBJ2-1,NA,TRBV14,NA,CASSQDGVARHEQFF,TGTGCCAGCAGCCAAGATGGGGTAGCTAGGCATGAGCAGTTCTTC
TRBJ1-2,NA,TRBV27,TRBD1,CASSSKRFPRDRGQGGYGYTF,TGTGCCAGCAGTTCGAAACGCTTCCCCCGGGACAGGGGGCAGGGTGGCTATGGCTACACCTTC
TRBJ2-7,NA,TRBV28,NA,CASSSGSPPEQYF,TGTGCCAGCAGTTCAGGGAGCCCTCCCGAGCAGTACTTC
TRBJ2-1,NA,TRBV4-1,TRBD1,CASSQVNRDRGQESQYNEQFF,TGCGCCAGCAGCCAAGTAAACCGGGACAGGGGGCAGGAAAGCCAGTACAATGAGCAGTTCTTC
TRBJ2-2,once,TRBV28,NA,CASSAPKYTGELFF,TGTGCCAGCAGTGCTCCCAAGTACACCGGGGAGCTGTTTTTT
TRBJ2-3,NA,TRBV4-3,NA,CASSQRIAGTDTQYF,TGCGCCAGCAGCCAACGGATAGCGGGCACAGATACGCAGTATTTT
TRBJ2-7,NA,TRBV5-4,NA,CASSQGGRVYEQYF,TGTGCCAGCAGCCAGGGGGGACGAGTTTACGAGCAGTACTTC
TRBJ2-1,NA,TRBV19,TRBD2,CASSAFSGSSYNEQFF,TGTGCCAGTAGTGCTTTTAGCGGGAGCTCCTACAATGAGCAGTTCTTC
TRBJ2-7,NA,TRBV13,TRBD1,CASSSYRDRSYEQYF,TGTGCCAGCAGCTCATACCGGGACAGATCCTACGAGCAGTACTTC
TRBJ1-1,once,TRBV4-2,NA,CASSPSPTDRNTEAFF,TGTGCCAGCAGCCCAAGCCCCACGGACAGAAACACTGAAGCTTTCTTT
TRBJ1-5,NA,TRBV2,NA,CASSEWGGPAGNQPQHF,TGTGCCAGCAGTGAATGGGGGGGGCCGGCTGGGAATCAGCCCCAGCATTTT
TRBJ2-3,once,TRBV7-2,NA,CASSLVGPDTQYF,TGTGCCAGCAGCTTAGTGGGGCCAGATACGCAGTATTTT
TRBJ2-2,NA,TRBV25-1,NA,CASSEWGAGTGELFF,TGTGCCAGCAGTGAATGGGGGGCCGGCACCGGGGAGCTGTTTTTT
TRBJ2-3,NA,TRBV20-1,NA,CSGKRDGRDTQYF,TGCAGTGGGAAACGGGATGGGAGAGATACGCAGTATTTT
TRBJ2-3,NA,TRBV27,NA,CASSFPLPSSTDTQYF,TGTGCCAGCAGTTTTCCCCTGCCGTCATCCACAGATACGCAGTATTTT
TRBJ2-1,once,TRBV3-1,TRBD2,CASSQGGRAEFF,TGTGCCAGCAGCCAAGGGGGGAGGGCCGAGTTCTTC
TRBJ2-7,NA,TRBV5-1,NA,CASSLEPGDEQYF,TGCGCCAGCAGCTTGGAGCCCGGGGACGAGCAGTACTTC
TRBJ1-1,NA,TRBV19,TRBD1,CASNQGAEAFF,TGTGCCAGTAACCAGGGGGCTGAAGCTTTCTTT
TRBJ2-1,once,TRBV2,TRBD2,CASSASGRAGGEQFF,TGTGCCAGCAGTGCTAGCGGGAGGGCCGGGGGTGAGCAGTTCTTC
TRBJ2-7,NA,TRBV7-9,TRBD2,CASSQSSGRVGEQYF,TGTGCCAGCAGCCAATCGTCGGGGAGGGTGGGCGAGCAGTACTTC
TRBJ2-7,NA,TRBV5-1,TRBD1,CASSFNRGPSYEQYF,TGCGCCAGCAGCTTTAACAGGGGGCCCTCCTACGAGCAGTACTTC
TRBJ2-5,NA,TRBV11-2,TRBD2,CASSFGTSGKETQYF,TGTGCCAGCAGCTTCGGGACTAGTGGCAAAGAGACCCAGTACTTC
TRBJ1-1,NA,TRBV7-3,TRBD1,CASSSEATGGTEAFF,TGTGCCAGCAGCTCCGAGGCTACAGGGGGGACTGAAGCTTTCTTT
TRBJ2-3,NA,TRBV12-3/TRBV12-4,NA,CASSLMSDTQYF,TGTGCCAGCAGTCTAATGTCAGATACGCAGTATTTT
TRBJ2-3,NA,TRBV7-2,NA,CASSRSDTQYF,TGTGCCAGCTCTCGTTCAGATACGCAGTATTTT
TRBJ2-2,NA,TRBV30,NA,CAWSYNRVNTGELFF,TGTGCCTGGTCATACAACAGGGTTAACACCGGGGAGCTGTTTTTT
TRBJ2-5,NA,TRBV5-1,TRBD1,CASSLLGTGGQETQYF,TGCGCCAGCAGCTTACTCGGGACAGGGGGCCAGGAGACCCAGTACTTC
TRBJ1-2,NA,TRBV28,NA,CASISIYGYTF,TGTGCCAGCATAAGTATCTATGGCTACACCTTC
TRBJ2-7,NA,TRBV12-3/TRBV12-4,TRBD1,CASRPTGLDEQYF,TGTGCCAGCAGGCCGACAGGGCTCGACGAGCAGTACTTC
TRBJ2-7,NA,TRBV11-2,TRBD1,CASSSNPTGDYEQYF,TGTGCCAGCAGCTCGAACCCTACAGGGGACTACGAGCAGTACTTC
TRBJ2-7,NA,TRBV28,NA,CASRTGRAEQYF,TGTGCCAGCAGAACCGGGCGCGCCGAGCAGTACTTC
TRBJ2-3,few,TRBV24-1,NA,CATNANDWTDLDTQYF,TGTGCCACCAATGCCAATGACTGGACGGATTTAGATACGCAGTATTTT
TRBJ2-7,NA,TRBV6-5,NA,CASSASWYEQYF,TGTGCCAGCAGCGCTAGCTGGTACGAGCAGTACTTC
TRBJ1-3,NA,TRBV30,NA,CARDRLIPGNTIYF,TGTGCCCGTGATCGGTTGATTCCTGGAAACACCATATATTTT